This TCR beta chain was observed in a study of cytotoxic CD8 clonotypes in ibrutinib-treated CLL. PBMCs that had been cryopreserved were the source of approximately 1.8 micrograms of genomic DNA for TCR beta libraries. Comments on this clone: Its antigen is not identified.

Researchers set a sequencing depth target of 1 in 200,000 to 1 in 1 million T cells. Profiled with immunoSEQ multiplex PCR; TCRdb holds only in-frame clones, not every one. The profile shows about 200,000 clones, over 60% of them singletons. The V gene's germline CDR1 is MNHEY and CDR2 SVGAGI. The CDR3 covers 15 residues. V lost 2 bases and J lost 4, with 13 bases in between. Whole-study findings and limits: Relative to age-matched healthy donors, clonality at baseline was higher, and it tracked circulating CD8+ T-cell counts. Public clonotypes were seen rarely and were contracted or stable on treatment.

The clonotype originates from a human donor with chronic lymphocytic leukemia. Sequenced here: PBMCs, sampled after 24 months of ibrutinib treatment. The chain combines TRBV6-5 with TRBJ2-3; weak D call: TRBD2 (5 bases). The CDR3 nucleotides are TGTGCCAGCAGTTACCGGACTCCAGCCTCAGATACGCAGTATTTT. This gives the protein CASSYRTPASDTQYF.